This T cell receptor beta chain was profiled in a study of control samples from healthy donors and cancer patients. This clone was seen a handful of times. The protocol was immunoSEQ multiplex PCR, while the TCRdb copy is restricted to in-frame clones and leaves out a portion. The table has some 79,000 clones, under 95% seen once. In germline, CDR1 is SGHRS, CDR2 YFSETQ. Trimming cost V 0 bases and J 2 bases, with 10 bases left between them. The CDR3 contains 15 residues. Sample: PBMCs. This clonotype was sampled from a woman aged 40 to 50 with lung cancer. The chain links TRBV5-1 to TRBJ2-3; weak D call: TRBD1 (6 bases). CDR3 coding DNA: TGCGCCAGCAGCTTGGAGGGGGTAATCACAGATACGCAGTATTTT. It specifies CASSLEGVITDTQYF.